This T cell receptor (beta chain) was found in a study of long-term antiretroviral therapy in people with HIV. Background on the study: By about a decade, the earliest samples predate the 2015 immediate-ART recommendation. Notes on the study in general: Repertoires with HIV possessed tighter CDR3 length spans than those of controls.

Each sample contained roughly 0.95-11 million cryopreserved PBMC, thawed before DNA extraction. At the survey level, the v3.0 immunoSEQ assay was run. About 35,000-50,000 T-cell genomes per sample were the sequencing target. Libraries were prepared by immunoSEQ multiplex PCR; TCRdb keeps only in-frame clonotypes and omits some of them. Counted here are tens of thousands of clones, around 85% occurring once; the ten biggest clones make up around 3.7%. Germline V lookup: CDR1 MNHEY, CDR2 SMNVEV (reference sequence). The junction had 9 bases not matched to a gene; V was cut back by 5 bases and J by 6 bases. The CDR3 length is 15 residues. This clone has a single count. Its cognate antigen is unknown.

The sequencing here drew on unsorted PBMCs, taken 0.8 years before starting antiretroviral therapy. The clonotype comes from a man between 18 and 29 years old with HIV. The chain has TRBV27 and TRBJ2-1, with 8 nucleotides matching TRBD2. Here the CDR3 reads CASSVLAGGVNEQFF. CDR3 bases: TGTGCCAGCAGTGTCCTAGCGGGCGGGGTCAATGAGCAGTTCTTC.